Each of the 18 T cell receptor beta chains below was sequenced from the same sample in a study of OX40 agonist ivuxolimab in advanced cancers. Libraries were made using the immunoSEQ multiplex PCR assay. The table was pulled from immuneACCESS by TCRdb, which kept in-frame rearrangements only. Such tables lose some clones; where checked, under half of the loss comes from unresolved V genes, and the rest has no known cause. Here the sample has about 44,000 clones; around 94% occur a single time. The ten largest clones represent 9.5% to 12% of the sample. The sequencing used CD4+ or CD8+ T cells sorted from blood, collected in a trial of the OX40 agonist ivuxolimab. These TCRs come from an adult with an advanced solid tumor such as melanoma, head and neck, liver or kidney cancer.

V is TRBV7-9 and J is TRBJ2-2, with D perhaps TRBD1 (6 bases). The V and J ends lost 1 base and 4 bases respectively, with 13 bases between them. This CDR3 comprises 16 residues. Germline V gene sequence: CDR1 SEHNR, CDR2 FQNEAQ (reference sequence). CDR3 amino acids: CASSLVGGAGTGELFF. The CDR3 region has the DNA TGTGCCAGCAGCTTAGTTGGGGGCGCGGGCACCGGGGAGCTGTTTTTT.

The chain is built from TRBV11-3 and TRBJ2-1; D is undetermined. The ends were cut back, 7 bases at V and 8 bases at J, with 18 bases in the middle. The V gene's germline CDR1 is SGHNT and CDR2 YENEEA. The CDR3 contains 14 residues. CDR3 sequence: CASTQWNSPYEQFF. The CDR3 coding sequence is TGTGCCAGCACCCAGTGGAACTCTCCCTATGAGCAGTTCTTC.

This clone appeared once. The chain is built from TRBV7-6 and TRBJ2-1; possibly TRBD2 for D (6 bases). The CDR3 has 15 residues. V was shortened by 2 bases and J by 2 bases, with 10 bases between the two germline ends. The germline V gene has CDR1 SGHVS and CDR2 FNYEAQ. The CDR3 here is CASSLWGVAYNEQFF. CDR3 DNA sequence: TGTGCCAGCAGCTTATGGGGGGTTGCCTACAATGAGCAGTTCTTC.

The chain links TRBV11-2 to TRBJ2-2; D gene unclear. The CDR3 consists of 14 residues. Germline CDR1 and CDR2: SGHAT and FQNNGV. Trimming stripped 2 bases from V and 0 bases from J, with 4 bases between. The DNA for the CDR3 is TGTGCCAGCAGCTTAACTGCGAACACCGGGGAGCTGTTTTTT. Translation gives CASSLTANTGELFF.

CDR3 coding DNA: TGTGCCAGCAGCCCCCAGGCAGACACAGATACGCAGTATTTT. Its translation: CASSPQADTDTQYF. This chain joins TRBV7-3 and TRBJ2-3; unclear D gene. The CDR3 has 14 residues. Trimming stripped 5 bases from V and 2 bases from J, with 11 bases between. From germline, CDR1 is SGHTA and CDR2 FQGTGA.

The V and J genes are TRBV7-9 and TRBJ2-7, with TRBD1 matching over 9 bases. Trimming removed 5 bases from V and 6 bases from J; junction bases left unmatched: 11. The CDR3 is 15 amino acids. Germline V gene sequence: CDR1 SEHNR, CDR2 FQNEAQ (reference sequence). CDR3 loop: CASSPYGTGYIEQYF. CDR3 nucleotide sequence: TGTGCCAGCAGCCCGTATGGGACAGGGTACATCGAGCAGTACTTC.

The rearrangement uses TRBV27 and TRBJ2-6; D remains unclear. Per germline, CDR1 MNHEY and CDR2 SMNVEV (reference sequence). The CDR3 runs to 13 residues. With 10 bases removed from V and 0 bases from J, the gap between germline ends came to 7 bases. Here the CDR3 reads CAIRDSGANVLTF. CDR3 DNA sequence: TGTGCCATCAGAGACTCTGGGGCCAACGTCCTGACTTTC.

The chain joins TRBV7-8 to TRBJ2-1; the D is unclear. The CDR3 is made up of 14 amino acids. Trimming cost V 1 base and J 10 bases, with 14 bases left between them. Germline V gene sequence: CDR1 SGHVS, CDR2 FQNEAQ. This CDR3 reads CASSLGPSLLEQFF. The CDR3 nucleotides read TGTGCCAGCAGCTTAGGACCCTCACTCTTGGAGCAGTTCTTC.

This clone was seen only a few times. The V gene is TRBV4-2, the J gene TRBJ2-7, with 9 nucleotides matching TRBD1. J gave up 5 bases and V 3 bases, and 8 bases lay outside the gene matches. The CDR3 consists of 15 residues. Looked up from germline, CDR1 is LGHNA and CDR2 is YNFKEQ. CDR3 in DNA: TGTGCCAGCAGCCATCCTGGGACAGGGAGGCACGAGCAGTACTTC. It is translated as CASSHPGTGRHEQYF.

The CDR3 nucleotides read TGTGCCAGCAGCTTAACCACCGGGGGGAGAACTGAAGCTTTCTTT. Protein: CASSLTTGGRTEAFF. The chain recombines TRBV7-6 with TRBJ1-1, with D tentatively TRBD1 (5 bases). Trimming removed 2 bases from V and 5 bases from J, with 15 bases in between. The CDR3 sequence is 15 residues long. Germline V gene data show CDR1 as SGHVS and CDR2 as FNYEAQ.

The V and J genes are TRBV10-3 and TRBJ2-5, with D possibly TRBD1 on 5 matching bases. The CDR3 runs 14 residues. Germline values: CDR1 ENHRY, CDR2 SYGVKD. Trimming removed 3 bases from V and 2 bases from J, with 10 bases in between. The CDR3 DNA reads as TGTGCCATCAGTGACTGGACATCTCAAGAGACCCAGTACTTC. Translated: CAISDWTSQETQYF.

The chain couples TRBV10-2 to TRBJ2-4, with D maybe TRBD2 (5 bases). The CDR3 is made up of 14 amino acids. Germline CDR1 WSHSY, CDR2 SAAADI. The ends were cut back, 6 bases at V and 8 bases at J, with 17 bases in the middle. CDR3: CASRHRGPGDIQYF. Written as DNA, the CDR3 is TGCGCCAGCAGGCACCGGGGTCCCGGGGACATTCAGTACTTC.

The V call is TRBV13, the J call TRBJ2-7; D uncertain. In germline, CDR1 is PRHDT, CDR2 FYEKMQ (reference sequence). V lost 4 bases, J lost 3 bases, and 10 bases lay in between. The CDR3 totals 13 residues. This CDR3 reads CASSSTDDYEQYF. The CDR3 bases are TGTGCCAGCAGCTCGACCGACGACTACGAGCAGTACTTC.

The chain uses TRBV9 and TRBJ2-7; TRBD2 agrees at 8 bases. The CDR3 covers 14 residues. Per germline, CDR1 SGDLS and CDR2 YYNGEE. V shed 0 bases and J 7 bases; nucleotides not matched to a gene: 6. The CDR3 DNA reads TGTGCCAGCAGCGTAGGAGCGGGAGCCGGTGAGCAGTACTTC. It yields the protein CASSVGAGAGEQYF.

The chain uses TRBV5-6 and TRBJ1-2; no clear D gene. The germline V gene has CDR1 SGHDT and CDR2 YYEEEE. V gave up 4 bases and J gave up 0 bases, with 13 bases separating them. The CDR3 spans 15 residues. This CDR3 reads CASSEGNRPNYGYTF. CDR3 coding DNA: TGTGCCAGCAGCGAAGGAAACAGACCTAACTATGGCTACACCTTC.

A word on this clone: In the same sample, other DNA sequences code for this CDR3. V and J are TRBV2 and TRBJ1-1; D uncertain. This CDR3 region has 14 residues. Trimming pared 6 bases from V and 1 base from J, leaving 12 bases between. The V gene's germline CDR1 is SNHLY and CDR2 FYNNEI. The CDR3 DNA follows: TGTGCCAGCAGGGAGAGGGCTGCGAACACTGAAGCTTTCTTT. Its protein is CASRERAANTEAFF.

The chain has TRBV11-2 and TRBJ2-7, with TRBD1 identical over 9 bases. The ends lost 6 bases at V and 3 bases at J; junction bases unmatched: 6. Per germline, CDR1 SGHAT and CDR2 FQNNGV. This CDR3 contains 14 residues. This CDR3 is CASSFGQGHYEQYF. For the CDR3, the DNA is TGTGCCAGCAGTTTTGGACAGGGGCACTACGAGCAGTACTTC.

V gene TRBV11-1 combines with J gene TRBJ2-7; TRBD1 agrees at 9 bases. The germline V gene encodes CDR1 SGHAT and CDR2 FQDESV (reference sequence). Germline trimming cut 1 base from V and 3 bases from J; bases unmatched to any gene: 7. The CDR3 consists of 16 residues. Here the CDR3 DNA reads TGTGCCAGCAGCTTAGGTGGGACAGGGACCTACTACGAGCAGTACTTC. This translates into CASSLGGTGTYYEQYF.